This entry concerns a single T cell receptor beta chain. Its antigen is not identified. These data are taken from a study of CD8 T cells in ankylosing spondylitis. The study, taken as a whole, reports: Clones linked to disease, bearing a CD8+ phenotype, were relatively rare in peripheral blood. Enrichment of disease-linked clones was reportedly significant in matched ankylosing spondylitis synovial fluid. It appeared that ankylosing spondylitis blood was characterized by a TCR beta motif of several highly homologous variants. Certain motif variants had earlier been reported in reactive arthritis synovial fluid and blood.

In making TCR beta libraries, quantitative 5'-RACE with molecular barcodes was used. One entry per CDR3 protein results from TCRdb running MiXCR on the 5' RACE reads. The table lists over 600,000 distinct CDR3 sequences, over 15% of them singletons. Trimming took off 6 bases at V and 7 bases at J, with 21 bases between the two ends. The CDR3 contains 16 residues. The receptor comes from a male donor with ankylosing spondylitis. The chain employs TRBV12-3 or TRBV12-4 and TRBJ1-4; D may be TRBD1 (6 bases). The specimen was blood, either unsorted or a sorted T cell fraction (not recorded which). CDR3 sequence (DNA): TGTGCCAGCAGCAACCGACGACAGGCGGGCCTTGAAAAACTGTTTTTT. Amino acids: CASSNRRQAGLEKLFF.